A selection of T cell receptor beta chains follows, all from one sample in a study of blood T cell repertoires in COVID-19. Profiling relied on immunoSEQ multiplex PCR, and the TCRdb table lists in-frame clones only, not all of them. The data hold about 310,000 clones, with roughly 90% observed a single time. Source material: peripheral blood. The source of these receptors is a woman in her 30s with COVID-19, enrolled during active disease. Both conserved end residues are part of each CDR3. A D gene is named only where the DNA matches it firmly. Expanded clones are given a class, and other clones once, few, many or no size at all.

J: TRBJ2-1
V: TRBV20-1
size: .
D: TRBD2
CDR3: CSASSSGRNNEQFF
DNA: TGCAGTGCTAGTTCCAGCGGGAGAAACAATGAGCAGTTCTTC

J: TRBJ2-3
V: TRBV11-2
size: .
D: .
CDR3: CASSFDSDTQYF
DNA: TGTGCCAGCAGCTTTGACTCGGATACGCAGTATTTT

J: TRBJ2-7
V: TRBV5-1
size: .
D: .
CDR3: CASSLSAQGIEQYF
DNA: TGCGCCAGCAGCTTGTCTGCCCAGGGGATAGAGCAGTACTTC

J: TRBJ1-1
V: TRBV6-5
size: .
D: .
CDR3: CASSTGTIPEAFF
DNA: TGTGCCAGCAGTACCGGGACAATTCCTGAAGCTTTCTTT

J: TRBJ2-6
V: TRBV19
size: once
D: TRBD2
CDR3: CASSPSGTSASSGANVLTF
DNA: TGTGCCAGTAGTCCCTCAGGGACTAGCGCGAGCTCTGGGGCCAACGTCCTGACTTTC

J: TRBJ1-1
V: TRBV29-1
size: .
D: TRBD1
CDR3: CSVESQGLSVTFF
DNA: TGCAGCGTTGAATCACAGGGGTTATCGGTGACTTTCTTT

J: TRBJ1-2
V: TRBV28
size: .
D: .
CDR3: CASSLAGGQPEKGYTF
DNA: TGTGCCAGCAGTCTAGCTGGGGGACAACCAGAGAAGGGCTACACCTTC

J: TRBJ2-5
V: TRBV6-5
size: .
D: .
CDR3: CASRGDETQYF
DNA: TGTGCCAGCAGGGGAGATGAGACCCAGTACTTC

J: TRBJ1-2
V: TRBV25-1
size: .
D: TRBD1
CDR3: CASSELGTGGNYGYTF
DNA: TGTGCCAGCAGTGAATTAGGGACAGGGGGAAACTATGGCTACACCTTC

J: TRBJ1-1
V: TRBV27
size: .
D: TRBD1
CDR3: CASSPFRGLGTEAFF
DNA: TGTGCCAGCAGTCCGTTCAGGGGGCTGGGGACTGAAGCTTTCTTT

J: TRBJ2-1
V: TRBV11-2
size: .
D: .
CDR3: CASSLFQGNYNEQFF
DNA: TGTGCCAGCAGCTTATTCCAGGGAAACTACAATGAGCAGTTCTTC

J: TRBJ2-5
V: TRBV3-1/TRBV3-2
size: once
D: TRBD1
CDR3: CASSQNRGQETQYF
DNA: TGTGCCAGCAGCCAAAACAGGGGGCAAGAGACCCAGTACTTC

J: TRBJ2-1
V: TRBV19
size: once
D: .
CDR3: CASSISSAALSSYNEQFF
DNA: TGTGCCAGTAGTATATCTTCAGCGGCCCTGAGCTCCTACAATGAGCAGTTCTTC

J: TRBJ2-1
V: TRBV9
size: .
D: TRBD1
CDR3: CASSGQTGNSYNEQFF
DNA: TGTGCCAGCAGCGGTCAGACAGGGAACTCCTACAATGAGCAGTTCTTC

J: TRBJ2-1
V: TRBV11-3
size: .
D: TRBD2
CDR3: CASSVGLAGNEQFF
DNA: TGTGCCAGCAGCGTCGGACTAGCGGGAAATGAGCAGTTCTTC

J: TRBJ2-3
V: TRBV7-8
size: .
D: .
CDR3: CASRRLLTDTQYF
DNA: TGTGCCAGCAGGAGGCTGCTTACAGATACGCAGTATTTT

J: TRBJ2-1
V: TRBV4-1
size: .
D: TRBD2
CDR3: CASSQEGLAGNNEQFF
DNA: TGCGCCAGCAGCCAAGAGGGACTAGCGGGGAACAATGAGCAGTTCTTC

J: TRBJ1-5
V: TRBV6-5
size: .
D: .
CDR3: CASSPQLDQPQHF
DNA: TGTGCCAGCAGCCCCCAACTCGATCAGCCCCAGCATTTT

J: TRBJ1-1
V: TRBV28
size: .
D: TRBD1
CDR3: CASSGQGMNTEAFF
DNA: TGTGCCAGCAGTGGACAGGGAATGAACACTGAAGCTTTCTTT

J: TRBJ1-2
V: TRBV29-1
size: .
D: TRBD1
CDR3: CSVKTGITYGYTF
DNA: TGCAGCGTGAAGACAGGGATCACCTATGGCTACACCTTC